This TCR beta chain was sequenced for a study of response to subunit inactivated influenza vaccine. TCRdb re-called the RT-PCR reads through MiXCR, storing one row per CDR3 protein. The table includes over 650,000 distinct CDR3 sequences, 15% to 20% detected once. This clonotype was seen more than once but under ten times. What it recognizes is unknown. Broader study findings: Authors suggested each seasonal influenza vaccination recruits few new T cells.

The sequencing used PBMCs from blood, collected 4 to 6 days after vaccination. The TCR originated in a middle-aged man who received an inactivated influenza vaccine.

The CDR3 region has the DNA TGCAGTGCTAGGTGGGGGGGAGGCAGGTCCGGGGAGCTGTTTTTT. It specifies CSARWGGGRSGELFF. The V call is TRBV20-1, the J call TRBJ2-2; 7 nucleotides match TRBD2. The CDR3 length is 15 residues. Germline CDR1 DFQATT, CDR2 SNEGSKA (reference sequence). V lost 3 bases to trimming and J lost 6 bases; unmatched junction nucleotides: 10.